A selection of T cell receptor beta chains follows, all from one sample in a study of OX40 agonist ivuxolimab in advanced cancers. Profiled with immunoSEQ multiplex PCR; TCRdb holds only in-frame clones, not every one. The sample carries 90,000 to 100,000 clones, 90% to 96% recorded once. Material: CD4+ or CD8+ T cells sorted from blood, obtained in a trial of the OX40 agonist ivuxolimab. Receptors were obtained from an adult with an advanced solid tumor such as melanoma, head and neck, liver or kidney cancer. The CDR3 runs from the conserved cysteine through the conserved F or W. A D gene is named only where the DNA matches it firmly. The size entry is marked missing in some rows and otherwise reads once, few, many or a size class.

v_call	d_call	clone_size	j_call	cdr3_aa
TRBV2	.	.	TRBJ1-1	CASSEPGNTEAFF
TRBV27	.	.	TRBJ2-5	CASSDSGHHQETQYF
TRBV7-9	.	.	TRBJ1-4	CASSHNQGRLKEKLFF
TRBV27	.	medium-sized	TRBJ2-3	CASSSIATPDTQYF
TRBV19	.	.	TRBJ2-5	CASSQADQETQYF
TRBV4-1	.	once	TRBJ2-5	CASSQDIGQEGETQYF
TRBV19	TRBD2	.	TRBJ2-2	CASSLAGAPGELFF
TRBV7-2	TRBD2	.	TRBJ2-1	CASRPGLENNEQFF
TRBV19	.	.	TRBJ2-7	CASSFVGGEEQYF
TRBV11-2	.	.	TRBJ2-5	CASSLVGPRAQYF
TRBV19	.	.	TRBJ2-1	CASSGLLGNEQFF
TRBV7-7	.	.	TRBJ1-1	CASSPTSETEAFF